The clone carrying this T cell receptor (beta chain) was detected a few times. The source of the sample is a study of T cell responses to AZD1222 COVID-19 vaccine. Study-level background: Pooled samples include second doses given at about 4 or 12 weeks.

Germline V gene lookup returns CDR1 WSHSY and CDR2 SAAADI. The trim removed 4 bases at V and 8 bases at J, leaving 5 bases unmatched. CDR3 length: 14 amino acids. This table comes from immunoSEQ multiplex PCR, and its TCRdb copy is limited to in-frame clones, with some not included. This sample has 100,000 to 120,000 clones, with roughly four fifths found just once. Sequences were derived from peripheral blood, sampled on day 0 of AZD1222 vaccination. The sequence came from an adult in good health. V is TRBV10-2 and J is TRBJ2-1; TRBD2 matches at 10 bases. The CDR3 here is CASSGLAGGDEQFF. The CDR3, as DNA: TGCGCCAGCAGTGGACTAGCGGGCGGGGATGAGCAGTTCTTC.